This T cell receptor beta chain was obtained from a study of cytotoxic CD8 clonotypes in ibrutinib-treated CLL. The method was immunoSEQ multiplex PCR; TCRdb's version includes in-frame clones alone and lacks a portion of them. The table includes 250,000 to 350,000 clones, approximately 76% detected once. This clone has only one observation. Different DNA sequences within this sample yield the same CDR3. This CDR3 contains 14 residues. V gave up 0 bases and J gave up 0 bases, with 7 bases separating them. Germline values: CDR1 SGDLS, CDR2 YYNGEE. The sample in question was PBMCs, obtained at disease progression, from a patient treated with ibrutinib. This chain links TRBV9 with TRBJ2-7; no clear D. The sequence was obtained from a human donor with chronic lymphocytic leukemia. The CDR3 reads CASSVAASSYEQYF. The DNA for the CDR3 is TGTGCCAGCAGCGTAGCTGCCTCCTCCTACGAGCAGTACTTC.